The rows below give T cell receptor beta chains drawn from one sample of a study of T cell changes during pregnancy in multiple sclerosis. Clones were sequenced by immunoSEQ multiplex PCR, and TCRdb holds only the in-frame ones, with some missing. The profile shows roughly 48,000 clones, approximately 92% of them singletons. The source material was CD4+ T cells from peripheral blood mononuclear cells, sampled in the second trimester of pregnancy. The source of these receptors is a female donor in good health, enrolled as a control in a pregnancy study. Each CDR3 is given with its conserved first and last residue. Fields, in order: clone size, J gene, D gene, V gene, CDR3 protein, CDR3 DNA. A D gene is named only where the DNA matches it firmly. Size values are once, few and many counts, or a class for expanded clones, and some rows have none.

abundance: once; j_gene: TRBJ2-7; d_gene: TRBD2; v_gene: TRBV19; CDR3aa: CASSPGPGRESIEQYF; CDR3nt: TGTGCCAGTAGTCCTGGACCGGGGCGGGAGTCTATCGAGCAGTACTTC
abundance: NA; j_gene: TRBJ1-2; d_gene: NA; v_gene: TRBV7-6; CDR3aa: CASSLARGSPSNYGYTF; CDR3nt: TGTGCCAGCAGCTTAGCGCGCGGGTCCCCTTCTAACTATGGCTACACCTTC
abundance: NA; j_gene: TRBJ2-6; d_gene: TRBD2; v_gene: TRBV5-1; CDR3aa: CASSLGGGSGANVLTF; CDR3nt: TGCGCCAGCAGCTTGGGGGGGGGCTCTGGGGCCAACGTCCTGACTTTC
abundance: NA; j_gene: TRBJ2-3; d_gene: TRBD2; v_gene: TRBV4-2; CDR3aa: CASSPSLGGDTDTQYF; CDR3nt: TGTGCCAGCAGCCCTTCACTTGGGGGGGACACAGATACGCAGTATTTT
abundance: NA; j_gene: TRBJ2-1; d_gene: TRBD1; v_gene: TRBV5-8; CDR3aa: CASSSGQVPEQFF; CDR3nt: TGTGCCAGCAGCTCTGGACAGGTCCCTGAGCAGTTCTTC
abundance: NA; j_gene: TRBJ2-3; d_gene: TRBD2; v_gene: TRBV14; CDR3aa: CASSQAAGATSTDTQYF; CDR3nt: TGTGCCAGCAGCCAAGCGGCGGGAGCAACTAGCACAGATACGCAGTATTTT
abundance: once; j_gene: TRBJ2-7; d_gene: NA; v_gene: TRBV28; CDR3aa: CASSLSGYSYEQYF; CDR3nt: TGTGCCAGCAGTTTATCAGGGTACTCCTACGAGCAGTACTTC
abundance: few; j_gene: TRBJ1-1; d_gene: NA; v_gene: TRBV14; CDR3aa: CASSLQGNTEAFF; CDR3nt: TGTGCCAGCAGCCTGCAGGGGAACACTGAAGCTTTCTTT
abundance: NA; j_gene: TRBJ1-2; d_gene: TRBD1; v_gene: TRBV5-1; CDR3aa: CASSERTGANYGYTF; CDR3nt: TGCGCCAGCAGCGAAAGGACAGGCGCGAACTATGGCTACACCTTC
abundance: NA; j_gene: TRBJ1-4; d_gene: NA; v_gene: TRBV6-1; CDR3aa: CASSEPGEPNEKLFF; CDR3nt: TGTGCCAGCAGTGAACCGGGGGAGCCTAATGAAAAACTGTTTTTT
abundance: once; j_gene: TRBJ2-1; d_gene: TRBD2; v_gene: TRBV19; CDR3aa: CASIDTPGGEQFF; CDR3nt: TGTGCCAGTATCGACACACCGGGAGGTGAGCAGTTCTTC
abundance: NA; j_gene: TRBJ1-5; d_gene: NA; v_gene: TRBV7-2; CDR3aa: CASSPAGQNSNQPQHF; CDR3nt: TGTGCCAGCAGCCCCGCGGGGCAAAATAGCAATCAGCCCCAGCATTTT
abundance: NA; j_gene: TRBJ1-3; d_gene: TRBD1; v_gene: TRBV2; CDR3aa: CASSWDRIGSGNTIYF; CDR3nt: TGTGCCAGCAGTTGGGACAGGATCGGTTCTGGAAACACCATATATTTT
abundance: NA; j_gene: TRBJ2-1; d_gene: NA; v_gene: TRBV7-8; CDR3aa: CASSLVRTDHEQFF; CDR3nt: TGTGCCAGCAGCTTAGTTCGGACTGATCATGAGCAGTTCTTC
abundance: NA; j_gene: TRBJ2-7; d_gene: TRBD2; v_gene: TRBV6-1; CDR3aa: CASGTISGSLYEQYF; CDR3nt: TGTGCCAGCGGAACCATTAGCGGGAGTCTGTACGAGCAGTACTTC
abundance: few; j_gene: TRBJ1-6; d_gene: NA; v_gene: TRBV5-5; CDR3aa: CASSLLQYNSPLHF; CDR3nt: TGTGCCAGCAGCTTGTTACAGTATAATTCACCCCTCCACTTT
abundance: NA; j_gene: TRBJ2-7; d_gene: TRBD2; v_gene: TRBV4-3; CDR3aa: CASSQDLGAGAVEQYF; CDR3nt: TGCGCCAGCAGCCAAGATTTAGGAGCGGGAGCGGTCGAGCAGTACTTC
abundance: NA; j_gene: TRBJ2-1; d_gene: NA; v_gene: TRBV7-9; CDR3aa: CASSLLTLSYNEQFF; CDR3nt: TGTGCCAGCAGCCTACTAACTCTTTCCTACAATGAGCAGTTCTTC
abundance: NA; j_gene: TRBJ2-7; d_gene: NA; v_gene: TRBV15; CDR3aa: CATSRGLAYEQYF; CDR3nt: TGTGCCACCAGCAGAGGTCTAGCGTACGAGCAGTACTTC
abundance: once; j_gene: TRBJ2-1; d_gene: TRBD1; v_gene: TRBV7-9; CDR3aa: CASSLGQGVDEQFF; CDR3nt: TGTGCCAGCAGCTTAGGGCAGGGGGTGGATGAGCAGTTCTTC
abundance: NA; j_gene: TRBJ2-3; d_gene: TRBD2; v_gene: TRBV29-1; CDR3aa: CSVVTGGTQYF; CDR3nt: TGCAGCGTTGTGACGGGAGGTACGCAGTATTTT
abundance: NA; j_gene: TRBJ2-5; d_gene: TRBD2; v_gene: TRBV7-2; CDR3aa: CASSWGLAGGKETQYF; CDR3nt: TGTGCCAGCAGCTGGGGACTAGCGGGAGGCAAAGAGACCCAGTACTTC
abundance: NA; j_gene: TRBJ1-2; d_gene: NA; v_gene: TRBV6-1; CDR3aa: CASSESLVDYGYTF; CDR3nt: TGTGCCAGCAGTGAAAGTCTGGTAGACTATGGCTACACCTTC
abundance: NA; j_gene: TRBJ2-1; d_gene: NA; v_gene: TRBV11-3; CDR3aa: CASSLESSSYNEQFF; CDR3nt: TGTGCCAGCAGCCTAGAGAGTAGCTCCTACAATGAGCAGTTCTTC
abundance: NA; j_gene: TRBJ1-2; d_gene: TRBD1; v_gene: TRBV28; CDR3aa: CASSLGQGGGGYTF; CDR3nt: TGTGCCAGCAGTCTCGGCCAAGGGGGCGGGGGCTACACCTTC